These T cell receptor beta chains were read from a single sample in a study of OX40 agonist ivuxolimab in advanced cancers. Here immunoSEQ multiplex PCR was the method, and the copy in TCRdb shows in-frame clones only, minus some. The sample has approximately 40,000 clones, around 77% seen once; the top ten hold 21%. This specimen was CD4+ or CD8+ T cells sorted from blood, taken in a trial of the OX40 agonist ivuxolimab. The receptors were gathered from an adult with an advanced solid tumor such as melanoma, head and neck, liver or kidney cancer. CDR3s include the opening cysteine and the closing phenylalanine or tryptophan. A D gene is named only where the DNA matches it firmly. The size field is filled for only some rows; it gives once, few, many or a size class.

V gene: TRBV6-1
J gene: TRBJ1-5
clone size: .
D gene: .
CDR3 protein: CASRPEDRNQPQHF
CDR3 DNA: TGTGCCAGCAGGCCCGAAGATCGCAATCAGCCCCAGCATTTT

V gene: TRBV28
J gene: TRBJ2-7
clone size: .
D gene: TRBD2
CDR3 protein: CASSSPLAGVSYEQYF
CDR3 DNA: TGTGCCAGCAGTTCCCCACTAGCGGGGGTCTCCTACGAGCAGTACTTC

V gene: TRBV7-9
J gene: TRBJ2-1
clone size: .
D gene: .
CDR3 protein: CASSLWTALDEQFF
CDR3 DNA: TGTGCCAGCAGCTTATGGACCGCTTTGGATGAGCAGTTCTTC

V gene: TRBV29-1
J gene: TRBJ2-6
clone size: .
D gene: .
CDR3 protein: CSVDAGNGANVLTF
CDR3 DNA: TGCAGCGTTGATGCAGGGAATGGGGCCAACGTCCTGACTTTC

V gene: TRBV28
J gene: TRBJ2-2
clone size: .
D gene: TRBD1
CDR3 protein: CASSITGGGELFF
CDR3 DNA: TGTGCCAGCAGTATAACAGGGGGCGGGGAGCTGTTTTTT

V gene: TRBV28
J gene: TRBJ2-7
clone size: .
D gene: .
CDR3 protein: CASSFPLRQDEQYF
CDR3 DNA: TGTGCCAGCAGTTTCCCCCTCAGACAGGATGAGCAGTACTTC

V gene: TRBV7-6
J gene: TRBJ1-1
clone size: .
D gene: .
CDR3 protein: CASSSPAGVGTEAFF
CDR3 DNA: TGTGCCAGCAGCTCCCCTGCAGGGGTGGGCACTGAAGCTTTCTTT

V gene: TRBV6-1
J gene: TRBJ2-7
clone size: few
D gene: TRBD2
CDR3 protein: CASSESSGSRYEQYF
CDR3 DNA: TGTGCCAGCAGTGAGTCTAGCGGGAGCAGGTACGAGCAGTACTTC

V gene: TRBV5-5
J gene: TRBJ2-1
clone size: .
D gene: .
CDR3 protein: CASSLTGYSYNEQFF
CDR3 DNA: TGTGCCAGCAGCTTGACGGGGTACTCCTACAATGAGCAGTTCTTC

V gene: TRBV10-3
J gene: TRBJ2-7
clone size: .
D gene: .
CDR3 protein: CAISETFGVRGQYF
CDR3 DNA: TGTGCCATCAGTGAGACATTCGGGGTCCGAGGGCAGTACTTC

V gene: TRBV5-6
J gene: TRBJ1-1
clone size: .
D gene: .
CDR3 protein: CASSLGPPQHTEAFF
CDR3 DNA: TGTGCCAGCAGCTTGGGGCCCCCCCAGCATACTGAAGCTTTCTTT

V gene: TRBV4-3
J gene: TRBJ2-1
clone size: .
D gene: TRBD1
CDR3 protein: CASSLGQNNEQFF
CDR3 DNA: TGCGCCAGCAGCCTGGGACAGAACAATGAGCAGTTCTTC

V gene: TRBV19
J gene: TRBJ1-1
clone size: many
D gene: .
CDR3 protein: CASSTVREAFF
CDR3 DNA: TGTGCCAGTAGTACCGTCAGGGAAGCTTTCTTT

V gene: TRBV27
J gene: TRBJ2-4
clone size: few
D gene: TRBD2
CDR3 protein: CASSYEAGGSWRTLAKNIQYF
CDR3 DNA: TGTGCCAGCAGTTACGAAGCGGGGGGGTCATGGCGTACCTTAGCCAAAAACATTCAGTACTTC

V gene: TRBV30
J gene: TRBJ2-7
clone size: few
D gene: .
CDR3 protein: CAWSGTDPYEQYF
CDR3 DNA: TGTGCCTGGAGTGGGACCGACCCCTACGAGCAGTACTTC

V gene: TRBV2
J gene: TRBJ1-4
clone size: few
D gene: .
CDR3 protein: CASHEGPGEKLFF
CDR3 DNA: TGTGCCAGCCACGAGGGGCCAGGGGAAAAACTGTTTTTT

V gene: TRBV10-3
J gene: TRBJ1-1
clone size: .
D gene: .
CDR3 protein: CAISESQGASEAFF
CDR3 DNA: TGTGCCATCAGTGAGTCGCAAGGGGCCAGTGAAGCTTTCTTT

V gene: TRBV6-5
J gene: TRBJ2-3
clone size: few
D gene: .
CDR3 protein: CASSYSPGDTQYF
CDR3 DNA: TGTGCCAGCAGTTACTCTCCGGGAGATACGCAGTATTTT

V gene: TRBV28
J gene: TRBJ2-1
clone size: .
D gene: TRBD2
CDR3 protein: CASSRLAELYNEQFF
CDR3 DNA: TGTGCCAGCAGCCGACTAGCGGAACTATACAATGAGCAGTTCTTC

V gene: TRBV28
J gene: TRBJ1-5
clone size: .
D gene: TRBD1
CDR3 protein: CASREQGASQPQHF
CDR3 DNA: TGTGCCAGCAGAGAGCAGGGGGCAAGTCAGCCCCAGCATTTT

V gene: TRBV19
J gene: TRBJ2-7
clone size: .
D gene: TRBD1
CDR3 protein: CASSISGQGVYEQYF
CDR3 DNA: TGTGCCAGTAGTATATCGGGACAGGGGGTGTACGAGCAGTACTTC

V gene: TRBV7-6
J gene: TRBJ1-4
clone size: .
D gene: TRBD1
CDR3 protein: CAGSLTLETGVNEKLFF
CDR3 DNA: TGTGCCGGCAGCTTAACCCTAGAGACAGGGGTAAATGAAAAACTGTTTTTT

V gene: TRBV6-5
J gene: TRBJ1-2
clone size: .
D gene: .
CDR3 protein: CASSYQGSYGYTF
CDR3 DNA: TGTGCCAGCAGTTACCAGGGGAGCTATGGCTACACCTTC

V gene: TRBV11-2
J gene: TRBJ2-7
clone size: once
D gene: TRBD2
CDR3 protein: CASSFFAGGLYEQYF
CDR3 DNA: TGTGCCAGCAGCTTTTTTGCGGGGGGCCTTTACGAGCAGTACTTC

V gene: TRBV4-1
J gene: TRBJ2-2
clone size: .
D gene: TRBD2
CDR3 protein: CASTQGASGRADTGELFF
CDR3 DNA: TGCGCCAGCACCCAAGGAGCTAGCGGGAGGGCCGACACCGGGGAGCTGTTTTTT